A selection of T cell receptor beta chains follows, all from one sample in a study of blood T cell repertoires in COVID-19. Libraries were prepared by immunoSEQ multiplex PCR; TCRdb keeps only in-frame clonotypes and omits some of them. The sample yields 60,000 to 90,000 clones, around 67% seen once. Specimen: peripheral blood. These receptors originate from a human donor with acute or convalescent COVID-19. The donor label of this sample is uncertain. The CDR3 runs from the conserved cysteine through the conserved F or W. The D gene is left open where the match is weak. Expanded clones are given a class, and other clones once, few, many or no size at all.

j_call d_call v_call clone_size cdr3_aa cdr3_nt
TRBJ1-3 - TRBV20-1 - CSASHPLSLPGNTIYF TGCAGTGCTAGTCACCCCCTGAGCCTCCCTGGAAACACCATATATTTT
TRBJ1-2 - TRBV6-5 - CAAEAGSGANYGYTF TGTGCCGCCGAGGCAGGGAGCGGGGCTAACTATGGCTACACCTTC
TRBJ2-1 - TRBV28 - CASTSGSFSYNEQFF TGTGCCAGCACCTCCGGGTCATTCTCCTACAATGAGCAGTTCTTC
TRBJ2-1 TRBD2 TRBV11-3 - CATSGLAGDDEQFF TGTGCCACCTCGGGACTAGCGGGAGACGATGAGCAGTTCTTC
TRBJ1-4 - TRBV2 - CASSWDSGSNEKLFF TGTGCCAGCAGTTGGGATTCGGGGTCTAATGAAAAACTGTTTTTT
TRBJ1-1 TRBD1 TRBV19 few CASKSRTGNTEAFF TGTGCCAGTAAATCTAGGACAGGGAACACTGAAGCTTTCTTT
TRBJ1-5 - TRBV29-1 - CSVGRGSNQPQHF TGCAGCGTTGGGAGGGGCTCCAATCAGCCCCAGCATTTT
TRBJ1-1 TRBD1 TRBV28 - CASSAEGARTEAFF TGTGCCAGCAGTGCCGAGGGGGCCCGCACTGAAGCTTTCTTT
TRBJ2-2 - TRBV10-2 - CASSEGRKSNTGELFF TGCGCCAGCAGTGAGGGGCGAAAATCGAACACCGGGGAGCTGTTTTTT
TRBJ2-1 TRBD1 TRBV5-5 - CASSSDRNEQFF TGTGCCAGCAGCTCGGACAGGAATGAGCAGTTCTTC